This TCR beta chain was recorded in a study of shared clonotypes between healthy human individuals. Germline lookup yields CDR1 MDHEN and CDR2 SYDVKM. The CDR3 is 13 amino acids. The V and J ends lost 3 bases and 4 bases respectively, with 6 bases between them. In the authors' workflow: Sequence data from immunoSEQ were junction-only and lacked quality scores; consequently, filtering differed. TCRdb's table, derived via immunoSEQ multiplex PCR, lists solely in-frame clones and lacks some. V and J calls and clone size are given by that table; D and trimming were obtained from the DNA. The table includes some 500,000 clones, 90% to 97% detected once. Remarks on this clone: Other nucleotide sequences in the sample specify the same CDR3.

Sequenced sample: naive CD4+ T cells sorted from blood. As for subset: CD45RA+ positively selected. The chain has TRBV28 and TRBJ2-2, with unresolved D. The TCR sequence derives from a woman aged 25 to 39 in good health. In DNA, the CDR3 is TGTGCCAGCAGTTTTTCTCCCACCGGGGAGCTGTTTTTT. This gives the protein CASSFSPTGELFF.